The source of this TCR beta chain is a study of T cell responses to AZD1222 COVID-19 vaccine. Study conclusions and caveats: Donors were mostly white British, more females; clonal diversity possibly underestimated. Increased Spike-specific TCR breadth and depth were observed after two AZD1222 doses.

Clones were read by immunoSEQ multiplex PCR, and TCRdb kept only the in-frame ones, dropping some. Of some 130,000 clones in the sample, about 87% were seen once. Concerning this clone itself: Its antigen is currently unknown.

Sequenced material: peripheral blood, taken on day 0 of AZD1222 vaccination. This TCR was sampled from an adult in good health.

CDR3 residues: CASSQHRSSYEQYF. CDR3 DNA: TGTGCCAGCAGCCAACACAGGAGCTCCTACGAGCAGTACTTC. The genes are TRBV14 and TRBJ2-7; weak D call: TRBD1 (5 bases). Between the trimmed V and J ends, which lost 2 bases and 0 bases, there was a span of 8 bases. CDR1 is SGHDN and CDR2 is FVKESK in the germline V gene. The length of the CDR3 is 14 residues.